Presented here are 18 T cell receptor beta chains from one specimen sequenced in a study of blood T cell repertoires in COVID-19. The data were produced by immunoSEQ multiplex PCR, yet TCRdb's version contains in-frame clones alone and is incomplete. This sample yields approximately 450,000 clones, of which about 89% are seen a single time; more than 4% belongs to the top ten. The material sequenced was peripheral blood. These receptors originate from a woman aged 25 to 39 with acute or convalescent COVID-19.

The CDR3 reads CASSGGSGREGTQYF. DNA for the CDR3: TGTGCCAGCAGTGGGGGATCCGGCCGGGAGGGGACCCAGTACTTC. The V gene is TRBV2, the J gene TRBJ2-5; 8 nucleotides align to TRBD2. V was clipped by 4 bases and J by 7 bases; unmatched bases: 11. CDR1 is SNHLY and CDR2 is FYNNEI in the germline V gene. CDR3 length: 15 residues. Filled out from reference TRBV2 and TRBJ2-5, the complete variable domain reads EPEVTQTPSHQVTQMGQEVILRCVPISNHLYFYWYRQILGQKVEFLVSFYNNEISEKSEIFDDQFSVERPDGSNFTLKIRSTKLEDSAMYFCASSGGSGREGTQYFGPGTRLLVL.

The chain employs TRBV9 and TRBJ2-3, with a tentative D call TRBD2 (5 bases). This CDR3 comprises 14 residues. Looked up from germline, CDR1 is SGDLS and CDR2 is YYNGEE. With 2 bases removed from V and 4 bases from J, the gap between germline ends came to 11 bases. CDR3 coding DNA: TGTGCCAGCAGCGTGGCCGACTATTCAGATACGCAGTATTTT. It specifies CASSVADYSDTQYF.

The chain links TRBV6-4 to TRBJ2-3, with 7 bases fitting TRBD1. The germline gives CDR1 MRHNA, CDR2 SNTAGT. The CDR3 sequence is 15 residues long. V trimming: 4 bases; J trimming: 2 bases; junction bases outside the gene matches: 6. CDR3 sequence: CASSVGTANTDTQYF. The CDR3, as DNA: TGTGCCAGCAGTGTTGGGACAGCGAACACAGATACGCAGTATTTT.

This chain connects TRBV20-1 to TRBJ2-5; no definite D call. Germline CDR1 is DFQATT and CDR2 is SNEGSKA (reference sequence). Trimming left V 3 bases short and J 5 bases short, with 7 bases between. There are 11 residues in the CDR3. CDR3 DNA sequence: TGCAGTGCTAGTACGAGGGAGACCCAGTACTTC. Encoded protein: CSASTRETQYF.

The chain couples TRBV6-5 to TRBJ1-2; 9 bases are shared with TRBD1. CDR1 and CDR2 from the germline V gene are MNHEY and SVGAGI. This CDR3 is 15 amino acids long. After removal of 7 bases from V and 7 bases from J, the junction contained 13 bases not matched to a gene. The CDR3: CASTDEQGALGGYTF. Here the CDR3 DNA reads TGTGCCAGCACCGATGAACAGGGGGCTTTAGGTGGCTACACCTTC.

The sample holds one count of this clone. The chain carries TRBV28 and TRBJ2-3, with TRBD2 matching over 7 bases. The germline V gene encodes CDR1 MDHEN and CDR2 SYDVKM. The trim removed 3 bases at V and 10 bases at J, leaving 1 base unmatched. This CDR3 region has 11 residues. The CDR3 region has the DNA TGTGCCAGCAGTTTCCGGGGGGCGCAGTATTTT. It encodes CASSFRGAQYF.

This sequence joins TRBV5-1 and TRBJ2-7; TRBD1 matches at 7 bases. The CDR3 has 15 residues. Per the germline V gene, CDR1 is SGHRS and CDR2 is YFSETQ. The V gene end was trimmed by 0 bases and the J gene end by 3 bases; junction bases not matched to a gene: 6. CDR3 sequence reads: CASSLAPGQVYEQYF. CDR3 nucleotide sequence: TGCGCCAGCAGCTTGGCCCCCGGACAGGTCTACGAGCAGTACTTC.

This clone was counted a single time. This CDR3 reads CASSGSDNRDGYTF. In DNA, the CDR3 is TGTGCCAGCAGCGGATCGGACAACAGGGATGGCTACACCTTC. The genes are TRBV9 and TRBJ1-2, with D possibly being TRBD1 (6 bases). The V end lost 3 bases, the J end lost 6 bases, and 15 bases lay between the germline ends. From germline, CDR1 is SGDLS and CDR2 YYNGEE. CDR3 size: 14 residues.

The CDR3 DNA reads TGTGCCTGGACCTCTATGAGAAACACCGGGGAGCTGTTTTTT. Its translation is CAWTSMRNTGELFF. J is TRBJ2-2 and V is TRBV30; D is unclear. The ends were cut back, 4 bases at V and 2 bases at J, with 11 bases in the middle. CDR3 length: 14 amino acids. CDR1 is GTSNPN and CDR2 is SVGIG in the germline V gene (reference sequence).

CDR3 sequence reads: CASSVSTDQPQHF. The CDR3 DNA sequence: TGCGCCAGCAGTGTAAGCACCGATCAGCCCCAGCATTTT. The chain recombines TRBV10-1 with TRBJ1-5; D is uncertain. The CDR3 has 13 residues. Germline values: CDR1 WNHNN, CDR2 SYGVQD (reference sequence). Trimming took off 4 bases at V and 5 bases at J, with 9 bases between the two ends.

This chain connects TRBV4-1 to TRBJ2-6; TRBD1 matches at 12 bases. V was pared by 6 bases and J by 4 bases, with 4 bases of the junction left unmatched. CDR1 MGHRA and CDR2 YSYEKL come from the germline V gene. The CDR3 extends over 16 amino acids. CDR3 region: CASRGQGAEGANVLTF. The CDR3 nucleotides are TGCGCCAGCAGGGGACAGGGGGCGGAAGGGGCCAACGTCCTGACTTTC.

This clone appeared a single time. The V gene is TRBV5-6, the J gene TRBJ1-1; possibly TRBD1 for D (5 bases). V was trimmed by 4 bases and J by 4 bases, leaving 11 bases between them. The CDR3 loop spans 13 amino acids. The germline V gene has CDR1 SGHDT and CDR2 YYEEEE. CDR3 in amino acids: CASSPGVVTEAFF. In nucleotides, the CDR3 is TGTGCCAGCAGCCCGGGGGTAGTCACTGAAGCTTTCTTT. Full variable domain (remainder filled in from reference TRBV5-6 and TRBJ1-1): DAGVTQSPTHLIKTRGQQVTLRCSPKSGHDTVSWYQQALGQGPQFIFQYYEEEERQRGNFPDRFSGHQFPNYSSELNVNALLLGDSALYLCASSPGVVTEAFFGQGTRLTVV.

V is TRBV5-5 and J is TRBJ2-3, with 9 bases matching TRBD1. This CDR3 has 14 amino acids. V shed 5 bases and J 7 bases; nucleotides not matched to a gene: 8. From germline, CDR1 is SGHKS and CDR2 YYEKEE (reference sequence). CDR3 sequence: CASSSQQGANTQYF. As DNA, the CDR3 is TGTGCCAGCAGTTCCCAACAGGGGGCTAATACGCAGTATTTT. The variable domain in full, with the rest retrieved from reference TRBV5-5 and TRBJ2-3, is DAGVTQSPTHLIKTRGQQVTLRCSPISGHKSVSWYQQVLGQGPQFIFQYYEKEERGRGNFPDRFSARQFPNYSSELNVNALLLGDSALYLCASSSQQGANTQYFGPGTRLTVL.

The count of this clone is one. This chain uses TRBV6-5 with TRBJ1-1; TRBD1 matches at 9 bases. Per germline, CDR1 MNHEY and CDR2 SVGAGI. The CDR3 runs 15 residues. V trimming: 5 bases; J trimming: 8 bases; junction bases outside the gene matches: 12. CDR3 residues: CASSKQGALTYEAFF. The CDR3 bases are TGTGCCAGCAGTAAACAGGGGGCTTTGACTTACGAAGCTTTCTTT.

In this sample, this clone turned up once. The chain combines TRBV19 with TRBJ1-1; D ambiguous. This CDR3 has 15 residues. Germline V gene data show CDR1 as LNHDA and CDR2 as SQIVND (reference sequence). The V end was cut by 5 bases, the J end by 1 base, with 14 bases between. The CDR3, as DNA: TGTGCCAGTAGTGTCAGGTGGAACTCGAACACTGAAGCTTTCTTT. As protein: CASSVRWNSNTEAFF.

The chain recombines TRBV6-2 or TRBV6-3 with TRBJ2-7; the match to TRBD1 covers 7 bases. Losses at the gene ends were 5 bases for V and 7 bases for J; bases not matched to a gene: 20. There are 17 residues in the CDR3. Per germline, CDR1 MNHEY and CDR2 SVGEGT. The CDR3 region is CASSPGSRGQDHWEQYF. The CDR3 coding sequence is TGTGCCAGCAGTCCAGGTTCTCGTGGACAGGACCACTGGGAGCAGTACTTC.

The V call is TRBV14, the J call TRBJ2-5, with TRBD1 matching 9 bases. This CDR3 is built from 14 residues. Germline CDR1 is SGHDN and CDR2 is FVKESK. J was trimmed by 5 bases and V by 4 bases; bases with no gene match: 5. The CDR3, as DNA: TGTGCCAGCAGCCCCAACAGGGGGCTGGAGACCCAGTACTTC. It codes for CASSPNRGLETQYF.

V and J are TRBV7-8 and TRBJ2-2, with 12 bases lining up with TRBD2. Per germline, CDR1 SGHVS and CDR2 FQNEAQ. Trimming took 4 bases from V and 12 from J; bases not matched to a gene: 18. There are 18 residues in the CDR3. The CDR3 nucleotides are TGTGCCAGCAGCTATAGTCGACTAGCGGGGGACCCGCTCTATCAGCTGTTTTTT. The encoded protein is CASSYSRLAGDPLYQLFF.